Listed here is a single TCR beta chain. Its specificity is not known. V lost 0 bases to trimming and J lost 4 bases, with 10 bases between them. CDR1 LGHNA and CDR2 YSLEER come from the germline V gene. This CDR3 has 15 residues. Generated by immunoSEQ multiplex PCR, the TCRdb table keeps only in-frame clones and is missing some. The sample includes tens of thousands of clones, around 84% of them seen just once. No infections or other immune events were documented during collection. The data originate from a study of identifying expanded T cells in peripheral blood. Overall study results and limits: Technical replicates showed around 1.1 changed clones; roughly two weeks about 16; four weeks 19. Variance in clone template counts between two-week samples significantly increased with total template count across all healthy donors.

Sequenced: blood. The V gene is TRBV4-3, the J gene TRBJ2-1; no clear D. This sequence was found in a person between 18 and 70 years old in good health. CDR3 loop: CASSQDRTLYNEQFF. The CDR3 coding sequence is TGCGCCAGCAGCCAAGACAGGACGTTATACAATGAGCAGTTCTTC.